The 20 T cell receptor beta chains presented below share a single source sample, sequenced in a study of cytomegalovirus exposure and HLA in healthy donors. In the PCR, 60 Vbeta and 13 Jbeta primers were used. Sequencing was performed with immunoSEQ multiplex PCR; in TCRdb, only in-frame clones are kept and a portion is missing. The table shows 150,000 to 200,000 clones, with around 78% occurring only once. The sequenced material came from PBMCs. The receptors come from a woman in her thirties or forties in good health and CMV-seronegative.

As DNA, the CDR3 is TGTGCCAGCAGCTTGCGGACGGGGGACAGGGTTGGCTACACCTTC. Protein sequence: CASSLRTGDRVGYTF. The rearrangement links TRBV5-6 to TRBJ1-2; 9 positions agree with TRBD1. Losses at the gene ends were 1 base for V and 7 bases for J; bases not matched to a gene: 8. The CDR3 is 15 residues long. Germline V gene sequence: CDR1 SGHDT, CDR2 YYEEEE.

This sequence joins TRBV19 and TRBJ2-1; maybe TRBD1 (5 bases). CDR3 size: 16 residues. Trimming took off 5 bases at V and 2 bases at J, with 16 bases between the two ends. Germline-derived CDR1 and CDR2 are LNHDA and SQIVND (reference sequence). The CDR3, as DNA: TGTGCCAGTAGTGATAGGCCAGGGTTACCCTACAATGAGCAGTTCTTC. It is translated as CASSDRPGLPYNEQFF.

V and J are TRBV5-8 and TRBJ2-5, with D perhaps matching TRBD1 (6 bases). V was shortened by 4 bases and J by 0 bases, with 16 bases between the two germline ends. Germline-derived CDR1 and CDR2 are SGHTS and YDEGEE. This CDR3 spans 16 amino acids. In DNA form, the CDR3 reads TGTGCCAGCAGCCTCTACGGCAGGGGATACCAAGAGACCCAGTACTTC. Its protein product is CASSLYGRGYQETQYF.

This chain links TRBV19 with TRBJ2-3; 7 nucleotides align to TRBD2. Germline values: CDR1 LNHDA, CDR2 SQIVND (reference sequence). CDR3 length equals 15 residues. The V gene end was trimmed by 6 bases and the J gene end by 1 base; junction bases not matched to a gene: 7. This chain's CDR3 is CASSPGGGGTDTQYF. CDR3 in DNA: TGTGCCAGTAGCCCTGGGGGGGGAGGCACAGATACGCAGTATTTT.

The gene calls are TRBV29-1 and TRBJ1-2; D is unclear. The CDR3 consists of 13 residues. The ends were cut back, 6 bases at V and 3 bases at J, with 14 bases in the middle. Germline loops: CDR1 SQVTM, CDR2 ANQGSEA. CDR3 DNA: TGCAGCGTCGCATCAGCGACTCACTATGGCTACACCTTC. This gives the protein CSVASATHYGYTF.

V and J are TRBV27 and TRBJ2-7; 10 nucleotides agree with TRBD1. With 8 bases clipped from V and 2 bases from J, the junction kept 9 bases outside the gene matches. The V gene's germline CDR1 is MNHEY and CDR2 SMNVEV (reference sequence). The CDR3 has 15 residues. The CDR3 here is CASASTGTGAYEQYF. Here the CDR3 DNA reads TGTGCCAGCGCCTCGACCGGGACAGGGGCCTACGAGCAGTACTTC.

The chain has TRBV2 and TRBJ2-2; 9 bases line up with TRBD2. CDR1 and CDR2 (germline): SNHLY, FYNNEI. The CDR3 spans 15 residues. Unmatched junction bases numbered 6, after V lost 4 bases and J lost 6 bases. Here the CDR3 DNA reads TGTGCCAGCAGTGTTAGGACTAGCGACCCCGGGGAGCTGTTTTTT. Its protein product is CASSVRTSDPGELFF.

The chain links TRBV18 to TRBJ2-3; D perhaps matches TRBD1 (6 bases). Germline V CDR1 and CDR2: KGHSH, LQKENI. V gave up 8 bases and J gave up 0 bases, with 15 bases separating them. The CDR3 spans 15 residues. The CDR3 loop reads CASRPRGSSTDTQYF. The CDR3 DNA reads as TGTGCCAGCCGACCCAGGGGCTCAAGCACAGATACGCAGTATTTT.

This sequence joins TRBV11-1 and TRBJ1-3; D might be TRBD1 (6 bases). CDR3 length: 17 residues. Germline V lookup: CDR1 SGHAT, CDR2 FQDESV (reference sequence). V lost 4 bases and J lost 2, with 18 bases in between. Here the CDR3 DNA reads TGTGCCAGCAGCTGGACTCCGACAGGCGGAGCTGGAAACACCATATATTTT. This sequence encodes CASSWTPTGGAGNTIYF.

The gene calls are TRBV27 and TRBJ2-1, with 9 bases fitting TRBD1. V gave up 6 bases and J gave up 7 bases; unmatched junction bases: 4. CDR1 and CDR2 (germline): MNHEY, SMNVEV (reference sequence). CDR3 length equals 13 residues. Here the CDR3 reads CASSPGQGNEQFF. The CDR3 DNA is TGTGCCAGCAGCCCGGGACAGGGTAATGAGCAGTTCTTC.

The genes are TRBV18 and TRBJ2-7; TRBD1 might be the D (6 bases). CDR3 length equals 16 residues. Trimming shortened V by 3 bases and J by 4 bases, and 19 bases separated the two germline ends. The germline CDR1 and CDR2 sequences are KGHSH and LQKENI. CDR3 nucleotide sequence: TGTGCCAGCTCACCCCGCGGACAGTTGGGGAGATACGAGCAGTACTTC. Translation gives CASSPRGQLGRYEQYF.

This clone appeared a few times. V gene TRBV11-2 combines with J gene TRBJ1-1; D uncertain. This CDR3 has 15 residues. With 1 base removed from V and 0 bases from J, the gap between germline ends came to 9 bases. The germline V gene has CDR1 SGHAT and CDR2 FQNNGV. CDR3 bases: TGTGCCAGCAGCTTAGTGGTCAGATTGAACACTGAAGCTTTCTTT. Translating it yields CASSLVVRLNTEAFF. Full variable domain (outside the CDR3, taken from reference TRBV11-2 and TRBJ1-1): EAGVAQSPRYKIIEKRQSVAFWCNPISGHATLYWYQQILGQGPKLLIQFQNNGVVDDSQLPKDRFSAERLKGVDSTLKIQPAKLEDSAVYLCASSLVVRLNTEAFFGQGTRLTVV.

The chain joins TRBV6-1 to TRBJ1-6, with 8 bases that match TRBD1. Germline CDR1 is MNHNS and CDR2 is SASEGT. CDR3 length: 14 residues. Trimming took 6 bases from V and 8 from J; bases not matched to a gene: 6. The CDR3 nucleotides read TGTGCCAGCAGATTTAACAGGGGGGATTCACCCCTCCACTTT. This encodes CASRFNRGDSPLHF.

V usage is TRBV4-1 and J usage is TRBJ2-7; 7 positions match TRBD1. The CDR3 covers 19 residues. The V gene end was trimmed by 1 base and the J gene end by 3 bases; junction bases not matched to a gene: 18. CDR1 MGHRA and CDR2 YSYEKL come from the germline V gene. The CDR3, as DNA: TGCGCCAGCAGCCAAGGAGAGTACTTCCCACAGGGGCCCGACTACGAGCAGTACTTC. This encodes CASSQGEYFPQGPDYEQYF.

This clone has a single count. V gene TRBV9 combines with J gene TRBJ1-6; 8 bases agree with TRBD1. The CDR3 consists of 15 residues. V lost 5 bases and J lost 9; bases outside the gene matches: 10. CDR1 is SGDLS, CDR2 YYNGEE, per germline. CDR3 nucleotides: TGTGCCAGCAGTAGTGGGGCAGGGGGCTTTTCACCCCTCCACTTT. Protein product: CASSSGAGGFSPLHF.

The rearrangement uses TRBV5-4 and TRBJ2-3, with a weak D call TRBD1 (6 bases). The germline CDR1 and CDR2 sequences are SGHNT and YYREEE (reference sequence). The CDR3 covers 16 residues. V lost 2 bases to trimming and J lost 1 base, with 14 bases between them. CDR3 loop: CASSLGTLRRTDTQYF. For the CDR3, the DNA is TGTGCCAGCAGCTTAGGGACACTACGTCGCACAGATACGCAGTATTTT. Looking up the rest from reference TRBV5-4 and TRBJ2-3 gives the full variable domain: ETGVTQSPTHLIKTRGQQVTLRCSSQSGHNTVSWYQQALGQGPQFIFQYYREEENGRGNFPPRFSGLQFPNYSSELNVNALELDDSALYLCASSLGTLRRTDTQYFGPGTRLTVL.

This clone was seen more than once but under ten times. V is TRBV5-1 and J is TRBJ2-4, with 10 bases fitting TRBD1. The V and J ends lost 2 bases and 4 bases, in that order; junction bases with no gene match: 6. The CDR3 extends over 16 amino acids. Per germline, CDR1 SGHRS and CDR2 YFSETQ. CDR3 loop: CASSLGTGDGKNIQYF. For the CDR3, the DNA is TGCGCCAGCAGCTTAGGGACAGGGGATGGGAAAAACATTCAGTACTTC.

The CDR3 region has the DNA TGCGCCAGCAGCCAAGGAGACAGGGTAACGACTAGCGACTCCTACGAGCAGTACTTC. Translation: CASSQGDRVTTSDSYEQYF. The chain couples TRBV4-1 to TRBJ2-7, with D possibly being TRBD2 (8 bases). Germline lookup yields CDR1 MGHRA and CDR2 YSYEKL. The CDR3 is 19 amino acids. V dropped 1 base and J dropped 0 bases, with 22 bases sitting between them.

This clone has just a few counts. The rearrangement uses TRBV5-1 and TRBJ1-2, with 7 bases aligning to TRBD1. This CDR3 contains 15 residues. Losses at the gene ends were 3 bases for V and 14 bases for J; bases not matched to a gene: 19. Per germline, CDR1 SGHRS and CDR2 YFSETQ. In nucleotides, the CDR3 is TGCGCCAGCAGCTCCCTCACAGGGGCCGCCTATGTTTTAACCTTC. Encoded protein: CASSSLTGAAYVLTF. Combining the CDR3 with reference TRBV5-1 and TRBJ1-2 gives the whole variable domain KAGVTQTPRYLIKTRGQQVTLSCSPISGHRSVSWYQQTPGQGLQFLFEYFSETQRNKGNFPGRFSGRQFSNSRSEMNVSTLELGDSALYLCASSSLTGAAYVLTFGSGTRLTVV.

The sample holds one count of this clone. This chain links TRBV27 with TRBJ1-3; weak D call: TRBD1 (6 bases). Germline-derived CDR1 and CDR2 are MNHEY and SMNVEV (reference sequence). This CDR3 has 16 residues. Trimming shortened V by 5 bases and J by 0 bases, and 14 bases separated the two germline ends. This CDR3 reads CASSPSWTASGNTIYF. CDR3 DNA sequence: TGTGCCAGCAGTCCATCCTGGACAGCCTCTGGAAACACCATATATTTT.